Following are 22 T cell receptor beta chains from one sample sequenced in a study of vaccination effects on CD4 cells after COVID-19. With the ViraFEST assay, the study expanded antigen-specific CD4+ T cells using viral peptide pools, then sequenced them. Isolation of CD4+ T cells took place after ten to eleven days of culture. Documented for the person is a PCR-confirmed SARS-CoV-2 infection occurring between March and December 2020. The repertoire was sequenced with immunoSEQ multiplex PCR; TCRdb's copy has only in-frame clones and lacks some. This table has about 19,000 clones, about 70% appearing once. These receptors' antigens are unknown. The starting material was CD4+ T cells from PBMCs cultured with SARS-CoV-2 spike peptides, obtained before COVID-19 vaccination. The receptors originated from a human donor who had a prior SARS-CoV-2 infection.

V usage is TRBV7-9 and J usage is TRBJ2-2; D unresolved. Trimming removed 5 bases from V and 4 bases from J, with 8 bases in between. Germline V gene lookup returns CDR1 SEHNR and CDR2 FQNEAQ (reference sequence). This CDR3 has 13 residues. DNA for the CDR3: TGTGCCAGCAGCCGTGGAACCACCGGGGAGCTGTTTTTT. Encoded protein: CASSRGTTGELFF.

J is TRBJ2-3 and V is TRBV24-1; the D gene is possibly TRBD1 (6 bases). The V gene's germline CDR1 is KGHDR and CDR2 SFDVKD. The CDR3 sequence is 15 residues long. V lost 7 bases, J lost 4 bases, and 17 bases lay in between. The chain's CDR3 is CATREGTPGPDTQYF. The CDR3, as DNA: TGTGCCACCAGAGAGGGGACACCTGGGCCAGATACGCAGTATTTT.

This chain links TRBV30 with TRBJ1-2; 10 nucleotides line up with TRBD1. Germline CDR1 is GTSNPN and CDR2 is SVGIG (reference sequence). V dropped 5 bases and J dropped 2; count of bases not matched to a gene: 2. This CDR3 has 13 residues. CDR3 DNA sequence: TGTGCCTGGGGGGGACAGGGGAACTATGGCTACACCTTC. Translating it yields CAWGGQGNYGYTF.

The CDR3 here is CSGPGAYGYTF. The DNA for the CDR3 is TGCAGTGGACCAGGGGCCTATGGCTACACCTTC. The V call is TRBV20-1, the J call TRBJ1-2, with D perhaps TRBD1 (6 bases). The CDR3 loop spans 11 amino acids. Trimming cost V 7 bases and J 4 bases, with 10 bases left between them. Germline CDR1 and CDR2: DFQATT and SNEGSKA (reference sequence).

The genes are TRBV4-2 and TRBJ1-6; D not resolved. Trimming removed 2 bases at V and 6 bases at J, with 17 bases between. The CDR3 sequence is 17 residues long. Germline lookup yields CDR1 LGHNA and CDR2 YNFKEQ. This chain's CDR3 is CASSQNGPGGSNSPLHF. The CDR3 DNA sequence: TGTGCCAGCAGCCAAAACGGACCGGGCGGCTCTAATTCACCCCTCCACTTT.

The chain recombines TRBV23-1 with TRBJ1-6, with 8 nucleotides matching TRBD1. TRBV23-1 is reported as an ORF; its role is uncertain. V gave up 0 bases and J gave up 1 base; unmatched junction bases: 11. CDR3 length: 20 amino acids. The CDR3 DNA follows: TGCGCCAGCAGTCAATCTGACAGGGGTTCGTCTTGGTCCTATAATTCACCCCTCCACTTT. It specifies CASSQSDRGSSWSYNSPLHF.

The V and J genes are TRBV7-8 and TRBJ2-7; the D is unclear. The CDR3 runs 14 residues. Germline-derived CDR1 and CDR2 are SGHVS and FQNEAQ. V gave up 1 base and J gave up 4 bases, with 11 bases separating them. The CDR3 DNA sequence: TGTGCCAGCAGCTTAGGCAGCACCTTATACGAGCAGTACTTC. It specifies CASSLGSTLYEQYF.

This clone rates as large. The chain couples TRBV18 to TRBJ2-4; D uncertain. Germline-derived CDR1 and CDR2 are KGHSH and LQKENI. With 2 bases removed from V and 1 base from J, the gap between germline ends came to 3 bases. This CDR3 region has 13 residues. Here the CDR3 reads CASSPGAKNIQYF. For the CDR3, the DNA is TGTGCCAGCTCACCAGGGGCCAAAAACATTCAGTACTTC. Full variable domain (rest looked up from reference TRBV18 and TRBJ2-4): NAGVMQNPRHLVRRRGQEARLRCSPMKGHSHVYWYRQLPEEGLKFMVYLQKENIIDESGMPKERFSAEFPKEGPSILRIQQVVRGDSAAYFCASSPGAKNIQYFGAGTRLSVL.

The V call is TRBV5-6, the J call TRBJ2-5; a weak D match, TRBD2 (6 bases). V was pared by 2 bases and J by 7 bases, with 21 bases between. CDR1 and CDR2 from the germline V gene are SGHDT and YYEEEE. This CDR3 is built from 16 residues. CDR3 bases: TGTGCCAGCAGCTTCGTCAGTAGGAGGGCTGCGGGGACCCAGTACTTC. Residues: CASSFVSRRAAGTQYF.

The CDR3 DNA reads TGTGCCAGCAGCTTAGTTTGGTACGAGCAGTACTTC. It yields the protein CASSLVWYEQYF. The chain carries TRBV7-9 and TRBJ2-7, with D hard to call. Trimming took 1 base from V and 4 from J, leaving 5 bases between them. CDR3 length: 12 amino acids. Germline CDR1 and CDR2: SEHNR and FQNEAQ (reference sequence).

This clone was seen a few times. V gene TRBV4-2 combines with J gene TRBJ2-5; D is unclear. The CDR3 has 15 residues. Germline V gene lookup returns CDR1 LGHNA and CDR2 YNFKEQ. The ends were cut back, 0 bases at V and 5 bases at J, with 13 bases in the middle. The chain's CDR3 is CASSQEGRLGETQYF. The CDR3 DNA reads as TGTGCCAGCAGCCAAGAAGGCCGGTTGGGGGAGACCCAGTACTTC.

The V gene is TRBV4-1, the J gene TRBJ2-2, with 7 positions matching TRBD2. The germline V gene has CDR1 MGHRA and CDR2 YSYEKL. Germline trimming cut 4 bases from V and 2 bases from J; bases unmatched to any gene: 10. The CDR3 has 17 residues. The CDR3, as DNA: TGCGCCAGCAGCCTCTACCGCAGGACTAGAAACACCGGGGAGCTGTTTTTT. This sequence encodes CASSLYRRTRNTGELFF.

The V and J genes are TRBV7-8 and TRBJ2-1, with D perhaps matching TRBD1 (5 bases). The CDR3 sequence is 16 residues long. CDR1 is SGHVS, CDR2 FQNEAQ, per germline. Trimming removed 4 bases at V and 1 base at J, with 14 bases between. The CDR3: CASSWLRVLSYNEQFF. In DNA, the CDR3 is TGTGCCAGCAGCTGGCTCAGGGTGTTGTCCTACAATGAGCAGTTCTTC. The full variable domain, with the rest looked up from reference TRBV7-8 and TRBJ2-1, is GAGVSQSPRYKVAKRGQDVALRCDPISGHVSLFWYQQALGQGPEFLTYFQNEAQLDKSGLPSDRFFAERPEGSVSTLKIQRTQQEDSAVYLCASSWLRVLSYNEQFFGPGTRLTVL.

This rearrangement joins TRBV7-3 to TRBJ1-1; no definite D call. V lost 0 bases and J 4 bases, leaving 6 bases between the germline ends. The CDR3 sequence is 13 residues long. The germline V gene encodes CDR1 SGHTA and CDR2 FQGTGA. CDR3 sequence (DNA): TGTGCCAGCAGCTTAACGGGGAGCACTGAAGCTTTCTTT. This translates into CASSLTGSTEAFF.

The chain couples TRBV20-1 to TRBJ2-1; 8 nucleotides agree with TRBD2. With V trimmed by 3 bases and J by 15 bases, 10 bases remained unmatched. The CDR3 runs 12 residues. Germline V gives CDR1 DFQATT, CDR2 SNEGSKA (reference sequence). The CDR3 is CSASVWSGGPFF. CDR3 coding DNA: TGCAGTGCTAGTGTTTGGAGCGGGGGCCCGTTCTTC.

The chain combines TRBV7-6 with TRBJ2-7; no clear D. Germline CDR1 and CDR2: SGHVS and FNYEAQ. The germline V and J ends were trimmed by 3 bases and 0 bases, with 6 bases remaining between them. This CDR3 contains 13 residues. This CDR3 is CASSFQDSYEQYF. Written as DNA, the CDR3 is TGTGCCAGCAGCTTCCAGGACTCCTACGAGCAGTACTTC.

V usage is TRBV6-4 and J usage is TRBJ2-3; unclear D gene. Germline CDR1 and CDR2: MRHNA and SNTAGT. Deletions cut 5 bases from V and 1 base from J, with 10 bases between. This CDR3 has 14 residues. The DNA of the CDR3 is TGTGCCAGCAGTTTCTCGGACCGCACAGATACGCAGTATTTT. It yields the protein CASSFSDRTDTQYF.

The chain combines TRBV4-1 with TRBJ1-4; 7 bases are a match to TRBD1. Germline lookup yields CDR1 MGHRA and CDR2 YSYEKL. The CDR3 runs to 15 residues. Losses at the gene ends were 1 base for V and 5 bases for J; bases not matched to a gene: 4. Written as DNA, the CDR3 is TGCGCCAGCAGCCAAGCGACAGGGTTCAATGAAAAACTGTTTTTT. This encodes CASSQATGFNEKLFF.

The DNA for the CDR3 is TGTGCCAGCAGCTTAGAGGCTTGGGGTTTCACTGAAGCTTTCTTT. Amino acids: CASSLEAWGFTEAFF. The chain carries TRBV7-9 and TRBJ1-1; no clear D. The V gene's germline CDR1 is SEHNR and CDR2 FQNEAQ (reference sequence). The CDR3 totals 15 residues. Trimming left V 1 base short and J 4 bases short, with 13 bases between.

This chain uses TRBV5-1 with TRBJ2-7; 10 bases fit TRBD2. In germline, CDR1 is SGHRS, CDR2 YFSETQ. This CDR3 has 15 amino acids. V dropped 3 bases and J dropped 7; count of bases not matched to a gene: 10. The CDR3 coding sequence is TGCGCCAGCAGCTCGAGCGGGAGGGCCGGTCGGGAGCAGTACTTC. It translates to CASSSSGRAGREQYF.

In the case of this clone: At one end, the junction sequence differs from germline, possibly due to a read error. The V call is TRBV7-9, the J call TRBJ2-1; TRBD2 matches at 11 bases. Germline V gene data show CDR1 as SEHNR and CDR2 as FQNEAQ (reference sequence). This CDR3 region has 15 residues. CDR3 sequence: CASSLAGGIYNEQFF. CDR3 sequence (DNA): TGTGCCAGCAGCCTAGCGGGGGGCATATACAATGAGCAGTTCTTC.

The chain couples TRBV19 to TRBJ1-5; weak D call: TRBD1 (5 bases). The CDR3 consists of 14 residues. The V end lost 1 base, the J end lost 5 bases, and 9 bases lay between the germline ends. Germline assignment: CDR1 LNHDA and CDR2 SQIVND (reference sequence). The CDR3 region is CASSIGDSYQPQHF. The CDR3 nucleotides are TGTGCCAGTAGTATAGGTGACAGTTATCAGCCCCAGCATTTT. Filled out from reference TRBV19 and TRBJ1-5, the complete variable domain reads DGGITQSPKYLFRKEGQNVTLSCEQNLNHDAMYWYRQDPGQGLRLIYYSQIVNDFQKGDIAEGYSVSREKKESFPLTVTSAQKNPTAFYLCASSIGDSYQPQHFGDGTRLSIL.